Sequencing of this T cell receptor beta chain was carried out in a study of T cells in women clearing cervical HPV infection. Study as a whole: Controls were women whose single incident HPV16 infection cleared within 12 months without precancer or cancer. Whole-study findings and limits: Timing of associations relative to infection is unclear; T-cell subsets were not isolated. Each sample's T-cell count was unknown, possibly confounding richness.

Prevalent HPV16 infections were excluded; only incident single HPV16 infections included. TCRdb keeps only in-frame clones here, not all; method: immunoSEQ multiplex PCR. Its listing shows about 20,000 clones. About this clone itself: The antigen is not known. The observed sequence ends 3 residues before the CDR3 terminus, with the missing tail filled in from the germline J gene.

The ends lost 6 bases at V and 7 bases at J; junction bases unmatched: 9. Germline V CDR1 and CDR2: SQVTM, ANQGSEA. The CDR3 contains 13 residues. The V call is TRBV29-1, the J call TRBJ2-1; TRBD2 matches 7 bases. The sample was blood buffy coat. This receptor was obtained from a woman between 18 and 75 years old with a cervical HPV16 infection that either progressed to CIN3+ or cleared (not recorded which). This chain's CDR3 is CSVQRGGGNEQFF. The part of the CDR3 DNA that was read is TGCAGCGTCCAACGTGGGGGGGGGAATGAG.